This T cell receptor beta chain was sequenced in a study of blood T cell repertoires in COVID-19. Generated by immunoSEQ multiplex PCR, the TCRdb table keeps only in-frame clones and is missing some. The repertoire holds about 370,000 clones, with around 89% as singletons. Cohort 3 recovery required two negative PCRs, clearance, or symptom resolution. The CDR3 contains 11 residues. CDR1 and CDR2 (germline): SGHTA, FQGNSA. V lost 5 bases to trimming and J lost 14 bases; unmatched junction nucleotides: 5. The V gene is TRBV7-2, the J gene TRBJ2-1, with TRBD2 matching 8 bases. The receptor comes from a man aged 18 to 29 who had recovered from COVID-19. The specimen sequenced was PBMCs or T cells enriched from blood (not recorded which). CDR3 sequence: CASSTGTREFF. The CDR3 nucleotides are TGTGCCAGCAGCACGGGGACTAGAGAGTTCTTC.